Listed here is a single TCR beta chain. Antigen specificity is unknown. The sample belongs to a study of CD8+ T cells in alopecia areata. Study background: Dosing with tofacitinib proceeded for 6 to 18 months, followed by 6 months off drug. Findings of the study overall: While tofacitinib was given, many expanded lesional clones persisted in scalp and blood.

Following extraction, RNA underwent reverse transcription to cDNA, which served as the sequencing template. Sequenced by immunoSEQ multiplex PCR; TCRdb stores in-frame clones only, minus some. The sample carries roughly 100,000 clones, more than 55% recorded once. As to treatment: oral pan-JAK inhibitor, 5-10 mg twice daily. It was from alopecia areata patients that lesional scalp punch biopsies and peripheral blood were collected. CDR1 MNHEY and CDR2 SMNVEV come from the germline V gene (reference sequence). The ends were cut back, 5 bases at V and 7 bases at J, with 15 bases in the middle. The CDR3 has 13 amino acids.

The sequencing here drew on CD8+ T cells sorted from blood, taken at week 4, from a patient treated with tofacitinib. The V and J genes are TRBV27 and TRBJ2-7; TRBD1 might be the D (6 bases). This sequence originates from a human donor with alopecia areata. CDR3 coding DNA: TGTGCCAGCAGTAATCGAACAGGGATGGAGCAGTACTTC. Translating gives CASSNRTGMEQYF.